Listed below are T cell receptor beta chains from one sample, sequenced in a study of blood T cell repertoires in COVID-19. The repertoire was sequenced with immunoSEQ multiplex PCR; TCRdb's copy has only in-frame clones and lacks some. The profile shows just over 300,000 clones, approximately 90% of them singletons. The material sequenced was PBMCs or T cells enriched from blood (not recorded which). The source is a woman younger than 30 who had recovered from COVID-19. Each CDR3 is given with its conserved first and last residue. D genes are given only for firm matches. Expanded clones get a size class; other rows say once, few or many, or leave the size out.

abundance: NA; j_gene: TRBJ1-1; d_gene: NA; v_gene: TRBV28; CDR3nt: TGTGCCAGCAGATTGCGGGGAAACACTGAAGCTTTCTTT; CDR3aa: CASRLRGNTEAFF
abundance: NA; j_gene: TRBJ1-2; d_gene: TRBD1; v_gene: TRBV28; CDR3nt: TGTGCCAGCAGTTCCGGGACAGGGATTAATGGCTACACCTTC; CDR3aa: CASSSGTGINGYTF
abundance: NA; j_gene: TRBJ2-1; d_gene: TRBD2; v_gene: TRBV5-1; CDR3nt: TGCGCCAGCAGCTTGGCGGGAGGCGTCTACAATGAGCAGTTCTTC; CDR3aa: CASSLAGGVYNEQFF
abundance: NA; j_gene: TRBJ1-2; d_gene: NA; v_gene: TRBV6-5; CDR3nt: TGTGCCAGCAGTTATTTAATCGGGGATTATGGCTACACCTTC; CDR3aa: CASSYLIGDYGYTF
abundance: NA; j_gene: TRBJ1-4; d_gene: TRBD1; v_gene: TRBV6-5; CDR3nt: TGTGCCAGCAGACAGGACAGGGCGCGAGAAAAACTGTTTTTT; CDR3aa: CASRQDRAREKLFF
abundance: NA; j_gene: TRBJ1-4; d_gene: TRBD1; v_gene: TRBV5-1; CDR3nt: TGCGCCAGCAGCTCACAGGGGCAGGGGGAAAAGCTGTTTTTT; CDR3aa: CASSSQGQGEKLFF
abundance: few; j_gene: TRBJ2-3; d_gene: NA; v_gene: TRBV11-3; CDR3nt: TGTGCCAGCAGCTATAGCTCATCCAATACAGATACGCAGTATTTT; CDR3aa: CASSYSSSNTDTQYF
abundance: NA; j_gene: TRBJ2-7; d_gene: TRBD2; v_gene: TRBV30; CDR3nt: TGTGCCTGGAAGGGACTAGCGGTTCAGCAGTACTTC; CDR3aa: CAWKGLAVQQYF
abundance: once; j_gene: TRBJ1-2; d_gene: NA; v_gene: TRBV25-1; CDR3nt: TGTGCCAGCAGTGTGTCAGGGAGGAGTGGCTACACCTTC; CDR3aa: CASSVSGRSGYTF
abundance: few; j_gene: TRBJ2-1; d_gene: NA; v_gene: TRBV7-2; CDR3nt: TGTGCCAGCAGCTTCAGCGGGTTTGATGAGCAGTTCTTC; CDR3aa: CASSFSGFDEQFF
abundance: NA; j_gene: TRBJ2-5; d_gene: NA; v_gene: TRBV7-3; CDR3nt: TGTGCCAGCAGCCGTACCTATAGCGGACAAGAGACCCAGTACTTC; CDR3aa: CASSRTYSGQETQYF
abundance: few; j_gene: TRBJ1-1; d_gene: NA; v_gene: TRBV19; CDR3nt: TGTGCCAGTAGAAGTGCCCTAGCTACTATGAACACTGAAGCTTTCTTT; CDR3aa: CASRSALATMNTEAFF
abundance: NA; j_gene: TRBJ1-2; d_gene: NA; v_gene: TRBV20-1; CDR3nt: TGCAGTGAAACAGCTAACTATGGCTACACCTTC; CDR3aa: CSETANYGYTF
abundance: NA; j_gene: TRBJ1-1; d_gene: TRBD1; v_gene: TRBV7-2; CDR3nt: TGTGCCAGCAGCCCCCAGGGGGCAAGGACCACTGAAGCTTTCTTT; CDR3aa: CASSPQGARTTEAFF
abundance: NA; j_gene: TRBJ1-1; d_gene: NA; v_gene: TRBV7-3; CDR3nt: TGTGCCAGCAGCCCCGAGCGGGAGAACACTGAAGCTTTCTTT; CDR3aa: CASSPERENTEAFF
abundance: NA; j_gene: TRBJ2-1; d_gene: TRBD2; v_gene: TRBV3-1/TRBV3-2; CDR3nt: TGTGCCAGCAGCCTACACCGCCTAGCGGGGGGGTACAATGAGCAGTTCTTC; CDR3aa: CASSLHRLAGGYNEQFF
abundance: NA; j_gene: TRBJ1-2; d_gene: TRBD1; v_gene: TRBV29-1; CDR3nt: TGCACCGGGGGGGACAGGAACTATGGCTACACCTTC; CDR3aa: CTGGDRNYGYTF
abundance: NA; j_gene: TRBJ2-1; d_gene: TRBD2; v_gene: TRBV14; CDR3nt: TGTGCCAGCACCCAAGGACTAGCGGGAGCGAGGAATGAGCAGTTCTTC; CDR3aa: CASTQGLAGARNEQFF
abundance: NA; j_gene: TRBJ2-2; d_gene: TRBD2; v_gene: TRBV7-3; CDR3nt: TGTGCCAGCAGCTCAACTAGCGGGGACACCGGGGAGCTGTTTTTT; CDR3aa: CASSSTSGDTGELFF
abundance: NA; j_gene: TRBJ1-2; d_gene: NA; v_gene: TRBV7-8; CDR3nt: TGTGCCAGCAGCTTAGCGCGGAACTTAGGCTACACCTTC; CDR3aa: CASSLARNLGYTF
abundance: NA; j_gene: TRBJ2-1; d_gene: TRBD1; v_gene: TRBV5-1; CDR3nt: TGCGCCAGCAGCTTCGGGGGACAGGCGTCCTACAATGAGCAGTTCTTC; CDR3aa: CASSFGGQASYNEQFF
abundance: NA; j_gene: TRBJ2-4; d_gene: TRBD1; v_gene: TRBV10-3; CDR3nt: TGTGCCAGTGCGCCATTTCAGGGGACAGGGGAAAACATTCAGTACTTC; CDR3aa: CASAPFQGTGENIQYF
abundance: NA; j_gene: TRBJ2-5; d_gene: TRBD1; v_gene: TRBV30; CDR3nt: TGTGCCTGGAATCAGGACAGGTCTGTGGAGACCCAGTACTTC; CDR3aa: CAWNQDRSVETQYF
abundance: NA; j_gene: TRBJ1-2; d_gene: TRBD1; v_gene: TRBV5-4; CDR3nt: TGTGCCAGCAGCCCCGACAGGGAGAGCTATGGCTACACCTTC; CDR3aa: CASSPDRESYGYTF
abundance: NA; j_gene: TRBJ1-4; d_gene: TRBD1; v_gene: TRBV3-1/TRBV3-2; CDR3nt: TGTGCCAGCAGCCAAGGAGGGGGCAATGAAAAACTGTTTTTT; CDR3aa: CASSQGGGNEKLFF
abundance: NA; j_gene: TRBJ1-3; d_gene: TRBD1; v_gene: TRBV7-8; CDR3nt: TGTGCCAGCAGCTTAAGAAGACAGGGGAACACCATATATTTT; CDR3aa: CASSLRRQGNTIYF
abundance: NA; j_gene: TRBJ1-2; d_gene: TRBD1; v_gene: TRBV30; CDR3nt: TGTGCCTGGAGTGTGGGACAGGGTGACTATGGCTACACCTTC; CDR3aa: CAWSVGQGDYGYTF
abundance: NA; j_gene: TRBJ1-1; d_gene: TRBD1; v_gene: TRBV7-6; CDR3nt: TGTGCCAGCAGCACCCGCTACAGGGGGCAACCGAACACTGAAGCTTTCTTT; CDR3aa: CASSTRYRGQPNTEAFF
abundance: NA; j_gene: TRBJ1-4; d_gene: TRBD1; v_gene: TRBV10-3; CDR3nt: TGTGCTACCGGGACAGAGCGCGATGGAGGGGAAAAACTGTTTTTT; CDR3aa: CATGTERDGGEKLFF
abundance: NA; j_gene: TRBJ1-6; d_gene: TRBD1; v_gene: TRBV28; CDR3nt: TGTGCCAGCAGTCTCCCCGGGACAGGGTATAATTCACCCCTCCACTTT; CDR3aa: CASSLPGTGYNSPLHF
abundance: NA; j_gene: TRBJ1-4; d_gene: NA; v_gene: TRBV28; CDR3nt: TGTGCAGGCGGGGGAGCTAATGAAAAACTGTTTTTT; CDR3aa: CAGGGANEKLFF
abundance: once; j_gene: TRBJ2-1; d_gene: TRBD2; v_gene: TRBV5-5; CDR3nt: TGTGCCAGCAGTCCGGGGGGGACAAGAGGTTACAATGAGCAGTTCTTC; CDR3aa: CASSPGGTRGYNEQFF
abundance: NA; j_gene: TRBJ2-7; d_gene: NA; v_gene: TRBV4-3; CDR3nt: TGCGCCAGCAGCCAAGATGCAGGGTCCTACGAGCAGTACTTC; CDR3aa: CASSQDAGSYEQYF
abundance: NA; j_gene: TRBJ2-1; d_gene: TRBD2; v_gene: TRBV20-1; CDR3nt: TGCAGTGCTATTGACGCCCTAGCGGGAGGTTTAAATGAGCAGTTCTTC; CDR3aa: CSAIDALAGGLNEQFF
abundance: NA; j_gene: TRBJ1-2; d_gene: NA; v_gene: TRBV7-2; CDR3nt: TGTGCCAGCAGCTCCGGGAGAGGGACTCGCTATGGCTACACCTTC; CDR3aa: CASSSGRGTRYGYTF
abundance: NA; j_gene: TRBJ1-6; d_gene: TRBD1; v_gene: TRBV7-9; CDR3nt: TGTGCCAGCAGCAGGCCGGGACAGACACTCCACTTT; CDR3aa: CASSRPGQTLHF
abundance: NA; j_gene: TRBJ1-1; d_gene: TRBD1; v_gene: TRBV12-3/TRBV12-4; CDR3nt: TGTGCCAGCAGTTTGACAGGGAAAGAAGCTTTCTTT; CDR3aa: CASSLTGKEAFF
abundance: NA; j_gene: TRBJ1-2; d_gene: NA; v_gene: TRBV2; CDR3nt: TGTGCCAGCAGTGCGGCCGTCAGGGGCTATGGCTACACCTTC; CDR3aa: CASSAAVRGYGYTF
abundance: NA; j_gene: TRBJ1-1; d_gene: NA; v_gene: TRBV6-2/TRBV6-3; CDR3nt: TGTGCCAGCAGTAAACAGCCGAACACTGAAGCTTTCTTT; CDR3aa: CASSKQPNTEAFF
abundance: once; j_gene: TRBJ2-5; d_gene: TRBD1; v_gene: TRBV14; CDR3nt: TGTGCCAGCAGAGCTACAGGGGGAGGAGAGACCCAGTACTTC; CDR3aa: CASRATGGGETQYF